This paragraph reports one T cell receptor (beta chain). Both 60 Vbeta primers and 13 Jbeta primers went into the PCR. Profiling relied on immunoSEQ multiplex PCR, and the TCRdb table lists in-frame clones only, not all of them. The repertoire has 150,000 to 200,000 clones, over 60% of them found once; the top ten carry about an eighth. These data originate in a study of cytomegalovirus exposure and HLA in healthy donors. Germline loops: CDR1 SGDLS, CDR2 YYNGEE. This CDR3 region has 15 residues. V was cut by 3 bases and J by 8 bases, with 17 bases left in between. The sequence was obtained from a man aged 50 or older in good health and CMV-seropositive. The chain employs TRBV9 and TRBJ1-4, with D unclear. The sequenced sample was PBMCs. DNA of the CDR3: TGTGCCAGCAGCGCGCTCGAGGAGGGAGGAGAAAAACTGTTTTTT. It specifies CASSALEEGGEKLFF. The full variable domain, completed using reference TRBV9 and TRBJ1-4, is DSGVTQTPKHLITATGQRVTLRCSPRSGDLSVYWYQQSLDQGLQFLIQYYNGEERAKGNILERFSAQQFPDLHSELNLSSLELGDSALYFCASSALEEGGEKLFFGSGTQLSVL.